Following are 9 T cell receptor beta chains from one sample sequenced in a study of T cell responses to AZD1222 COVID-19 vaccine. Clones were sequenced by immunoSEQ multiplex PCR, and TCRdb holds only the in-frame ones, with some missing. The sample records 83,000 or so clones, roughly 86% being singletons. This material consisted of peripheral blood, taken on day 0 of AZD1222 vaccination. These TCRs come from an adult in good health.

The table lists this clone with a few counts. The chain employs TRBV11-2 and TRBJ2-3, with D possibly being TRBD1 or TRBD2 (5 bases each). Germline assignment: CDR1 SGHAT and CDR2 FQNNGV. This CDR3 has 14 residues. V lost 1 base and J lost 8, with 13 bases in between. The CDR3 DNA reads as TGTGCCAGCAGCTTAGTTGGGACCTTGAGTACGCAGTATTTT. It codes for CASSLVGTLSTQYF.

This chain uses TRBV10-2 with TRBJ2-1; possibly TRBD2 for D (6 bases). V lost 7 bases to trimming and J lost 8 bases, with 21 bases between them. CDR1 and CDR2 (germline): WSHSY, SAAADI. This CDR3 has 15 amino acids. The CDR3 DNA is TGCGCCAGCACCGATCTGGGGGACTTTTTAGATGAGCAGTTCTTC. Residues: CASTDLGDFLDEQFF.

In DNA, the CDR3 is TGTGCCAGCAGCCAGCGGTTCGCGAACACCGGGGAGCTGTTTTTT. Its translation is CASSQRFANTGELFF. The chain joins TRBV7-2 to TRBJ2-2; possible D gene TRBD2, 5 bases. V gave up 5 bases and J gave up 0 bases, with 10 bases separating them. Germline V gives CDR1 SGHTA, CDR2 FQGNSA. The CDR3 is made up of 15 amino acids.

This clone came up a few times. The chain carries TRBV7-2 and TRBJ1-1; D call uncertain. Germline assignment: CDR1 SGHTA and CDR2 FQGNSA. Trimming took 3 bases from V and 7 from J, leaving 6 bases between them. CDR3 length: 11 amino acids. The CDR3 region has the DNA TGTGCCAGCAGCTTCTTGAATGAAGCTTTCTTT. Translated, it gives CASSFLNEAFF. Based on the CDR3 plus reference TRBV7-2 and TRBJ1-1, the full variable domain is GAGVSQSPSNKVTEKGKDVELRCDPISGHTALYWYRQSLGQGLEFLIYFQGNSAPDKSGLPSDRFSAERTGGSVSTLTIQRTQQEDSAVYLCASSFLNEAFFGQGTRLTVV.

This rearrangement joins TRBV5-1 to TRBJ1-5, with D unresolved. V dropped 6 bases and J dropped 9 bases, with 7 bases sitting between them. This CDR3 region has 10 residues. CDR1 SGHRS and CDR2 YFSETQ come from the germline V gene. DNA for the CDR3: TGCGCCAGCATCTGCGGGCCCCAGCATTTT. It yields the protein CASICGPQHF.

The chain joins TRBV29-1 to TRBJ2-3; the match to TRBD2 covers 11 bases. The CDR3 is 16 amino acids. The J segment lost 2 bases and the V segment lost 1 base, leaving 5 bases of the junction unmatched. Per germline, CDR1 SQVTM and CDR2 ANQGSEA. The CDR3 region has the DNA TGCAGCGTTGAAGGCCGACTAGCGGGGTACACAGATACGCAGTATTTT. This gives the protein CSVEGRLAGYTDTQYF.

The chain uses TRBV30 and TRBJ1-3; possibly TRBD1 for D (5 bases). This CDR3 contains 18 residues. The germline CDR1 and CDR2 sequences are GTSNPN and SVGIG (reference sequence). V lost 1 base to trimming and J lost 0 bases, with 19 bases between them. The CDR3 DNA is TGTGCCTGGAGTGCAGCCCAGTGGGGACCGAACTCTGGAAACACCATATATTTT. It is translated as CAWSAAQWGPNSGNTIYF.

The chain carries TRBV29-1 and TRBJ2-3; 14 nucleotides match TRBD2. The CDR3 totals 16 residues. Germline CDR1 reads SQVTM; CDR2 reads ANQGSEA. V lost 1 base to trimming and J lost 8 bases; unmatched junction nucleotides: 8. The CDR3 region is CSVEGQPGLAGVTQYF. In DNA, the CDR3 is TGCAGCGTTGAAGGTCAACCGGGACTAGCGGGAGTTACGCAGTATTTT.

The rearrangement joins TRBV11-3 to TRBJ2-5; D is perhaps TRBD2 (6 bases). V was cut by 3 bases and J by 4 bases, with 15 bases left in between. Germline-derived CDR1 and CDR2 are SGHNT and YENEEA. The CDR3 is made up of 15 amino acids. CDR3 bases: TGTGCCAGCAGCTTCGGGGGAGGAGGTGGAGAGACCCAGTACTTC. Its translation: CASSFGGGGGETQYF.